Listed here is a single T cell receptor (beta chain). Its cognate antigen is unknown. During colonoscopy, one to two rectal pinch biopsies were collected. The sample comes from a study of pediatric ulcerative colitis. Study observations and caveats: Blood-derived T cells may be present in rectal pinch biopsies.

TCRdb keeps only in-frame clones here, not all; method: immunoSEQ multiplex PCR. Of approximately 40,000 clones listed, 75% are singletons. CDR1 and CDR2 (germline): SEHNR, FQNEAQ (reference sequence). Trimming shortened V by 5 bases and J by 3 bases, and 14 bases separated the two germline ends. The CDR3 runs to 14 residues. The sequenced material came from gut tissue. This clonotype originated in a boy between 10 and 17 years old with severe ulcerative colitis. The chain is built from TRBV7-9 and TRBJ2-7; D may be TRBD1 (6 bases). DNA of the CDR3: TGTGCCAGCAGCCTACAGGGTTCTGTCTACGAGCAGTACTTC. Its protein product is CASSLQGSVYEQYF.